The clone carrying this T cell receptor beta chain showed up many times. The data belong to a study of neurological immune-mediated disorders. cDNA synthesis was performed by 5'RACE with 10-nucleotide random UMIs. TCRdb analysed the 5' RACE reads with MiXCR anew, one entry per CDR3 protein. Altogether about 78,000 distinct CDR3 sequences are present, about 5% being singletons, with the ten largest covering less than 2.5%. Germline CDR1 is ENHRY and CDR2 is SYGVKD. The V segment lost 3 bases and the J segment 2 bases; nucleotides outside the gene matches: 5. The CDR3 is 16 amino acids. This chain joins TRBV10-3 and TRBJ2-7; 12 nucleotides agree with TRBD2. This clonotype was obtained from a woman in her 30s with multiple sclerosis. The sequenced sample was PBMCs. For the CDR3, the DNA is TGTGCCATCAGTGATTACCTAGCGGGGGGGACCTACGAGCAGTACTTC. Its translation is CAISDYLAGGTYEQYF.